The present T cell receptor (beta chain) was sequenced within a study of shared clonotypes between healthy human individuals. The DNA input per sorted-subset replicate PCR was about 220 ng, corresponding to tens of thousands of T cell genomes. TCRdb's copy holds only in-frame clones and misses some; the assay was immunoSEQ multiplex PCR. The data hold about 320,000 clones, with over 75% observed a single time. Each CD8 memory set brought CD45RO+ cells together with CCR7-negative CD45RA+ TemRA cells. V was trimmed by 8 bases and J by 6 bases, leaving 19 bases between them. The CDR3 covers 15 residues. Germline CDR1 reads SNHLY; CDR2 reads FYNNEI.

This clonotype was sampled from a man aged 18 to 29 in good health. This chain uses TRBV2 with TRBJ1-4; D is undetermined. Sequencing was carried out using memory CD8+ T cells sorted from blood. As to subset: CD45RO+ cells pooled with CCR7-negative TemRA cells. The CDR3 coding sequence is TGTGCCAGCGGCTCTTCGATGGGATTAGATGAAAAACTGTTTTTT. Encoded protein: CASGSSMGLDEKLFF.